This is a list of T cell receptor beta chains from one sample in a study of blood T cell repertoires in COVID-19. This table comes from immunoSEQ multiplex PCR, and its TCRdb copy is limited to in-frame clones, with some not included. The sample has over 100,000 clones, approximately 74% seen once. The sample consisted of peripheral blood. These receptors were obtained from a woman in her 70s with acute or convalescent COVID-19. Both conserved end residues are part of each CDR3. Each record gives: V gene, J gene, CDR3 protein.

TRBV3-1/TRBV3-2	TRBJ1-3	CASSQGQTSGNTIYF
TRBV7-9	TRBJ1-1	CASSPGPGEYTEAFF
TRBV6-6	TRBJ2-7	CASGLAGGYEQYF
TRBV4-1	TRBJ1-1	CASSQTGNTEAFF
TRBV7-3	TRBJ2-3	CASSSRTSGSADTQYF
TRBV19	TRBJ1-6	CASQTGGVRSPLHF
TRBV7-7	TRBJ2-6	CASSAGLAGMLSGANVLTF
TRBV10-1	TRBJ1-1	CASSEAGGYGDTEAFF
TRBV12-3/TRBV12-4	TRBJ1-3	CASSRGNTIYF
TRBV11-3	TRBJ2-3	CASSRTGVADTQYF
TRBV6-5	TRBJ1-1	CASRHRGTEAFF
TRBV5-1	TRBJ1-4	CASSLEGGVEKLFF
TRBV24-1	TRBJ1-1	CATSAISTGGPNTEAFF
TRBV18	TRBJ1-4	CASSPLQATNEKLFF
TRBV5-4	TRBJ2-1	CASSPGLAGMDEQFF
TRBV7-9	TRBJ2-5	CASSNLPGRAHASETQYF
TRBV6-5	TRBJ2-2	CASTERQGAGGELFF
TRBV7-9	TRBJ2-7	CASSSGSSSYEQYF
TRBV7-9	TRBJ2-7	CASSSLSGSYEQYF
TRBV11-2	TRBJ2-7	CASSRMPVTGTPYEQYF
TRBV6-1	TRBJ1-2	CASTNIGVRLGYTF
TRBV7-9	TRBJ1-4	CASSLGGGRHEKLFF
TRBV10-3	TRBJ1-5	CAISERQGNQPQHF
TRBV2	TRBJ2-6	CASSSMAHSGANVLTF
TRBV10-2	TRBJ2-7	CASRPGQGAQYEQYF
TRBV7-9	TRBJ2-2	CASNPGGSGELFF
TRBV5-1	TRBJ2-6	CASSLQGYSGANVLTF
TRBV2	TRBJ1-4	CASSMDRGREKLFF
TRBV27	TRBJ2-7	CASSPGTGHREQYF
TRBV18	TRBJ2-3	CASSPQQGYRDTQYF
TRBV2	TRBJ2-2	CASRPGTNTGELFF
TRBV12-5	TRBJ2-3	CASGLVSPGGTQYF
TRBV2	TRBJ2-7	CASSGALPYEQYF
TRBV19	TRBJ1-2	CAIENRRTGEGYTF
TRBV6-5	TRBJ2-3	CASSSGLVLDTQYF
TRBV10-3	TRBJ1-2	CATSTGSNYGYTF
TRBV19	TRBJ1-2	CASSIGQGRVGYTF
TRBV30	TRBJ1-5	CAWSVMGLNQPQHF